This T cell receptor beta chain was sequenced during a study of blood T cell repertoires in COVID-19. Study in general: Acute and convalescent COVID-19 specimens originated in the United States, Italy and Spain. PBMCs, B-cell-depleted T cells, or T cells provided the cDNA or gDNA that made up the material.

Produced via immunoSEQ multiplex PCR; TCRdb's table is partial and in-frame only. Of fewer than 200,000 clones in the sample, more than 75% were seen once. Participant-given clinical history determined each cohort assignment. The clonotype originates from a human donor with acute COVID-19. The donor label of this sample is uncertain. Sequencing was done on a sample of PBMCs or T cells enriched from blood (not recorded which).

The CDR3 spells CASSYSLDRGEYEQYF. The DNA of the CDR3 is TGTGCCAGCAGTTACTCCCTCGACAGGGGAGAATACGAGCAGTACTTC. The V and J genes are TRBV6-2 or TRBV6-3 and TRBJ2-7, with 8 bases matching TRBD1. This CDR3 is 16 amino acids long. Per the germline V gene, CDR1 is MNHEY and CDR2 is SVGEGT. V lost 0 bases and J lost 4; bases outside the gene matches: 8.